The next 18 T cell receptor beta chains were all read from a single sample in a study of control samples from healthy donors and cancer patients (dated by TCRdb to 2020 to 2021). The library was prepared using the immunoSEQ multiplex PCR assay. Entries here come from immuneACCESS through TCRdb and include only in-frame sequences with V and J called. Some clones fail to appear in such tables; in the studies checked, an unresolved V gene covers under half of the shortfall, and the cause of the remainder is unknown. This sample is represented by 130,000 or so clones; nearly 90% of them were singletons. Together, the top ten hold about 3.2% of the sample. Sample: blood. The receptors were gathered from a man aged 50 or older in good health.

A few counts support this clone. The chain is built from TRBV28 and TRBJ1-1, with a possible D match to TRBD1 (5 bases). Trimming cost V 1 base and J 1 base, with 16 bases left between them. There are 17 residues in the CDR3. The germline V gene encodes CDR1 MDHEN and CDR2 SYDVKM. CDR3: CASSLFYQGLTNTEAFF. Written as DNA, the CDR3 is TGTGCCAGCAGTTTATTCTACCAGGGACTAACGAACACTGAAGCTTTCTTT.

Only a few counts were recorded for this clone. The V call is TRBV19, the J call TRBJ1-2, with TRBD1 identical over 7 bases. This CDR3 has 13 residues. CDR1 and CDR2 from the germline V gene are LNHDA and SQIVND (reference sequence). V shed 5 bases, J shed 8 bases, and the junction held 8 bases outside the gene matches. CDR3 nucleotides: TGTGCCAGTAGTGCAGACAGGGTGCGCGGCTACACCTTC. Its protein is CASSADRVRGYTF.

V usage is TRBV5-4 and J usage is TRBJ2-3; 8 bases fit TRBD1. J lost 3 bases, V lost 3 bases, and 6 bases had no gene match. CDR1 is SGHNT, CDR2 YYREEE, per germline (reference sequence). The CDR3 has 15 residues. CDR3 DNA sequence: TGTGCCAGCAGCTCGAAGACAGGGGAAACAGATACGCAGTATTTT. Protein sequence: CASSSKTGETDTQYF.

V gene TRBV5-4 combines with J gene TRBJ1-2; D remains unclear. Germline V gives CDR1 SGHNT, CDR2 YYREEE (reference sequence). CDR3 length: 12 residues. With 2 bases removed from V and 8 bases from J, the gap between germline ends came to 10 bases. The CDR3 DNA follows: TGTGCCAGCAGCTTAGACGGAAGCGGCTACACCTTC. Amino acid sequence: CASSLDGSGYTF.

DNA for the CDR3: TGTGCCAGCACTGAGTTCGGGACAGGGTCCGGGGAGCTGTTTTTT. This sequence encodes CASTEFGTGSGELFF. This sequence joins TRBV2 and TRBJ2-2; 9 bases are shared with TRBD1. J was trimmed by 6 bases and V by 7 bases; bases with no gene match: 9. Germline V gene data show CDR1 as SNHLY and CDR2 as FYNNEI. The CDR3 totals 15 residues.

Only one count was recorded for this clone. The rearrangement links TRBV11-2 to TRBJ1-2; D ambiguous. Per germline, CDR1 SGHAT and CDR2 FQNNGV. CDR3 length: 14 amino acids. The V end was cut by 1 base, the J end by 2 bases, with 8 bases between. The CDR3 loop reads CASSLGSSNYGYTF. The DNA of the CDR3 is TGTGCCAGCAGCTTAGGTTCCTCGAACTATGGCTACACCTTC.

Comment on this clone: Other nucleotide sequences from this sample produce the same CDR3. The rearrangement links TRBV28 to TRBJ1-4; 11 nucleotides agree with TRBD1. Germline CDR1 is MDHEN and CDR2 is SYDVKM. CDR3 length equals 15 residues. The V and J ends lost 2 bases and 6 bases, in that order; junction bases with no gene match: 2. DNA for the CDR3: TGTGCCAGCAGTTTAGCGGGACAGGGGGATGAAAAACTGTTTTTT. It specifies CASSLAGQGDEKLFF.

The genes are TRBV9 and TRBJ2-5, with 7 bases identical to TRBD2. Germline values: CDR1 SGDLS, CDR2 YYNGEE. The CDR3 has 13 residues. V lost 4 bases, J lost 5 bases, and 5 bases stayed unmatched. CDR3 DNA: TGTGCCAGCAGCACCGGGGGGAGTGAGACCCAGTACTTC. Its protein product is CASSTGGSETQYF. Full variable domain (missing parts from reference TRBV9 and TRBJ2-5): DSGVTQTPKHLITATGQRVTLRCSPRSGDLSVYWYQQSLDQGLQFLIQYYNGEERAKGNILERFSAQQFPDLHSELNLSSLELGDSALYFCASSTGGSETQYFGPGTRLLVL.

This rearrangement joins TRBV28 to TRBJ2-5; 10 bases align to TRBD1. The V gene's germline CDR1 is MDHEN and CDR2 SYDVKM. CDR3 length: 15 amino acids. J gave up 5 bases and V 4 bases, and 7 bases lay outside the gene matches. The CDR3 loop reads CASSSPGQGRETQYF. The CDR3, as DNA: TGTGCCAGCAGTTCCCCGGGACAGGGGAGGGAGACCCAGTACTTC. The entire variable domain, with the rest obtained from reference TRBV28 and TRBJ2-5, is as follows: DVKVTQSSRYLVKRTGEKVFLECVQDMDHENMFWYRQDPGLGLRLIYFSYDVKMKEKGDIPEGYSVSREKKERFSLILESASTNQTSMYLCASSSPGQGRETQYFGPGTRLLVL.

The chain recombines TRBV6-2 or TRBV6-3 with TRBJ1-6; a weak D match, TRBD1 (5 bases). The CDR3 extends over 13 amino acids. Trimming took 5 bases from V and 7 from J, leaving 9 bases between them. Germline CDR1 is MNHEY and CDR2 is SVGEGT. This CDR3 is CASSRGLNSPLHF. CDR3 bases: TGTGCCAGCAGTAGGGGACTAAATTCACCCCTCCACTTT.

This chain joins TRBV18 and TRBJ2-3; D is ambiguous. CDR3 length: 13 amino acids. Germline assignment: CDR1 KGHSH and CDR2 LQKENI. V was shortened by 2 bases and J by 5 bases, with 8 bases between the two germline ends. CDR3 region: CASSPGVGDTQYF. DNA of the CDR3: TGTGCCAGCTCACCAGGGGTGGGAGATACGCAGTATTTT.

This clone was seen a handful of times. The rearrangement joins TRBV11-1 to TRBJ2-1; D is possibly TRBD2 (7 bases). The CDR3 is 14 residues long. V was cut by 5 bases and J by 6 bases, with 14 bases left in between. The V gene's germline CDR1 is SGHAT and CDR2 FQDESV (reference sequence). This chain's CDR3 is CASSGRGALNEQFF. In DNA form, the CDR3 reads TGTGCCAGCAGCGGCCGGGGGGCCCTCAATGAGCAGTTCTTC.

This chain connects TRBV7-2 to TRBJ1-1, with D possibly matching TRBD1 (5 bases). V was clipped by 5 bases and J by 0 bases, with 13 bases between them. This CDR3 region has 15 residues. Germline V gives CDR1 SGHTA, CDR2 FQGNSA. CDR3 in amino acids: CASSQRQLMNTEAFF. The CDR3, as DNA: TGTGCCAGCAGCCAGAGACAGCTCATGAACACTGAAGCTTTCTTT.

The chain combines TRBV27 with TRBJ1-2; the D gene is possibly TRBD1 (5 bases). The germline gives CDR1 MNHEY, CDR2 SMNVEV (reference sequence). The CDR3 totals 12 residues. The V and J ends lost 7 bases and 8 bases respectively, with 14 bases between them. CDR3 nucleotide sequence: TGTGCCAGCACAGGGCATACGGGAGGCTACACCTTC. Its translation: CASTGHTGGYTF.

The chain links TRBV3-1 (or the pseudogene TRBV3-2) to TRBJ2-7, with unresolved D. CDR3 size: 12 residues. Between the trimmed V and J ends, which lost 6 bases and 1 base, there was a span of 7 bases. The germline V gene encodes CDR1 LGHDT and CDR2 YNNKEL (reference sequence). DNA for the CDR3: TGTGCCAGCAGTCTACTATCCTACGAGCAGTACTTC. Amino acids: CASSLLSYEQYF.

The V call is TRBV16, the J call TRBJ1-4; D unresolved. V lost 5 bases and J 11 bases, leaving 18 bases between the germline ends. The CDR3 is made up of 14 amino acids. Germline CDR1 is KGHSY and CDR2 is FQNENV. The CDR3 loop reads CASSNYSGGLKLFF. DNA for the CDR3: TGTGCCAGCAGCAATTACAGCGGTGGTTTGAAACTGTTTTTT.

This rearrangement joins TRBV9 to TRBJ1-2; D may be TRBD1 (6 bases). The CDR3 totals 17 residues. From germline, CDR1 is SGDLS and CDR2 YYNGEE. Trimming pared 0 bases from V and 0 bases from J, leaving 15 bases between. CDR3 sequence reads: CASSVVGDTGSNYGYTF. CDR3 sequence (DNA): TGTGCCAGCAGCGTAGTTGGGGACACGGGGTCTAACTATGGCTACACCTTC.

The chain's CDR3 is CASSYDHGTGGRGMELFF. CDR3 DNA: TGTGCCAGCAGTTACGACCACGGGACAGGGGGCCGTGGTATGGAGCTGTTTTTT. The chain recombines TRBV6-9 with TRBJ2-2; 12 positions match TRBD1. J gave up 10 bases and V 3 bases, and 15 bases lay outside the gene matches. The CDR3 spans 18 residues. The germline gives CDR1 MNHGY, CDR2 SVAAGI.